Listed below are T cell receptor beta chains from one sample, sequenced in a study of T cell responses to AZD1222 COVID-19 vaccine. Libraries were prepared by immunoSEQ multiplex PCR; TCRdb keeps only in-frame clonotypes and omits some of them. The table has about 160,000 clones, 92% seen once. This specimen was peripheral blood, taken on day 0 of MenACWY control vaccination. The receptors derive from an adult in good health. CDR3s include the opening cysteine and the closing phenylalanine or tryptophan. The D gene is left open where the match is weak. The listing skips clone size in some rows; elsewhere it reads once, few, many or a size class.

TRBV15,TRBJ1-4,.,13,.,TGTGCCACCAGTCCCCCGGGGATCCCTGCGGTGTTTTTT,CATSPPGIPAVFF
TRBV7-3,TRBJ2-2,.,18,.,TGTGCCAGCAGCTTGGTGGGCGGGACCCAAAGCAGGGCCGGGGAGCTGTTTTTT,CASSLVGGTQSRAGELFF
TRBV9,TRBJ2-4,.,16,once,TGTGCCAGCAGCGTAGTAGTTTCAGTAGCCAAAAACATTCAGTACTTC,CASSVVVSVAKNIQYF
TRBV9,TRBJ1-2,.,15,.,TGTGCCAGCAGCGTGGAGGGGAGTGCTAACTATGGCTACACCTTC,CASSVEGSANYGYTF
TRBV10-3,TRBJ1-1,TRBD1,15,.,TGTGCCTCCAGGGGGGGGCTCCGAGGAGGGACTGAAGCTTTCTTT,CASRGGLRGGTEAFF
TRBV10-2,TRBJ1-1,.,14,.,TGCGCCAGCAAAGAAGGCAGATTGAACACTGAAGCTTTCTTT,CASKEGRLNTEAFF
TRBV4-1,TRBJ2-7,TRBD2,21,.,TGCGCCAGCAGCGGAACTTCGTACCCCCTGGGACTAGCGGGGTTATCCTACGAGCAGTACTTC,CASSGTSYPLGLAGLSYEQYF
TRBV7-9,TRBJ1-1,TRBD1,15,.,TGTGCCAGCAGCGCCACAGGGGGTACGGACACTGAAGCTTTCTTT,CASSATGGTDTEAFF
TRBV11-3,TRBJ1-2,TRBD1,15,.,TGTGCCAGCAGCTTAGGAGGGGGCGGACACTATGGCTACACCTTC,CASSLGGGGHYGYTF
TRBV24-1,TRBJ2-1,.,13,.,TGTGCCACCAGTTATACCGGTAGGGATGAGCAGTTCTTC,CATSYTGRDEQFF
TRBV27,TRBJ2-1,.,16,.,TGTGCCAGCAGTTTATATAGCCGCAGCTCCTACAATGAGCAGTTCTTC,CASSLYSRSSYNEQFF
TRBV10-3,TRBJ2-1,.,14,once,TGTGCCATCAGTGATTACGGGAGCGCGAATGAGCAGTTCTTC,CAISDYGSANEQFF
TRBV27,TRBJ2-7,.,15,.,TGTGCCAGCAGTTTATGGTCCACTTCCTCCTACGAGCAGTACTTC,CASSLWSTSSYEQYF
TRBV19,TRBJ1-2,.,13,.,TGTGCCAGTAGTATGACGGGGAACTATGGCTACACCTTC,CASSMTGNYGYTF
TRBV30,TRBJ1-5,.,16,.,TGTGCCTGGAGTCCCGTGTCGTTCCCTCCCAATCAGCCCCAGCATTTT,CAWSPVSFPPNQPQHF
TRBV29-1,TRBJ1-1,.,10,.,TGCAGCGGGGGGAACACTGAAGCTTTCTTT,CSGGNTEAFF
TRBV9,TRBJ1-6,TRBD1,18,.,TGTGCCAGCAGCCGGGGGACAGGGGACGGAATAAATAATTCACCCCTCCACTTT,CASSRGTGDGINNSPLHF
TRBV7-3,TRBJ2-1,TRBD2,13,.,TGTGCCAGCAGCTTGGGACTAAACAATGAGCAGTTCTTC,CASSLGLNNEQFF
TRBV18,TRBJ1-2,.,14,.,TGTGCCAGCTCAGCCCAGGGGTCGGACTATGGCTACACCTTC,CASSAQGSDYGYTF
TRBV7-9,TRBJ1-1,.,11,.,TGTGCCAGCAGCTTAGGGACGGAAGCTTTCTTT,CASSLGTEAFF
TRBV24-1,TRBJ2-3,TRBD1,13,once,TGTGCCACCAGGGCTGGGGACAGGGCTACGCAGTATTTT,CATRAGDRATQYF
TRBV29-1,TRBJ1-2,.,12,.,TGCAGCGTGCAGGGTGATAACTATGGCTACACCTTC,CSVQGDNYGYTF
TRBV7-3,TRBJ2-3,.,14,.,TGTGCCAGCAGCCCCGATAGAGTGAGAGATACGCAGTATTTT,CASSPDRVRDTQYF
TRBV7-2,TRBJ2-2,.,16,.,TGTGCCAGCAGCTTATACGCGCCATCGAACACCGGGGAGCTGTTTTTT,CASSLYAPSNTGELFF
TRBV10-3,TRBJ2-7,.,14,.,TGTGCCATCAGTGACTCACCCAATGTTTACGAGCAGTACTTC,CAISDSPNVYEQYF
TRBV29-1,TRBJ2-1,.,14,.,TGCAGCGTTGTTGGGGGAAGCTCCTACAATGAGCAGTTCTTC,CSVVGGSSYNEQFF
TRBV28,TRBJ1-1,.,13,.,TGTGCCAGCAGCAAGGACTTGAACACTGAAGCTTTCTTT,CASSKDLNTEAFF
TRBV24-1,TRBJ2-7,TRBD1,15,.,TGTGCCACCAGTGATACCGGGACAGGGTCTGTAGAGCAGTACTTC,CATSDTGTGSVEQYF
TRBV3-1/TRBV3-2,TRBJ2-5,TRBD1,11,.,TGTACCAGCAGAGACAGGGGGACCCAGTACTTC,CTSRDRGTQYF
TRBV5-5,TRBJ1-2,.,16,.,TGTGCCAGCAGCTTGGGGTTTGTGGGGGGTGTGTATGGCTACACCTTC,CASSLGFVGGVYGYTF
TRBV7-9,TRBJ1-1,TRBD1,14,.,TGTGCCAGCAGCCCCAGACAGGGTGGCACTGAAGCTTTCTTT,CASSPRQGGTEAFF
TRBV4-1,TRBJ1-2,TRBD1,16,.,TGCGCCAGCAGCCAAGATCCGAGACAGGGAAACTATGGCTACACCTTC,CASSQDPRQGNYGYTF
TRBV24-1,TRBJ2-1,TRBD2,17,.,TGTGCCACCAGTGATTCCGGGACTAGCGGTACCTACAATGAGCAGTTCTTC,CATSDSGTSGTYNEQFF
TRBV11-2,TRBJ1-1,.,13,.,TGTGCCAGCAGCCCCGGTTTCGTCACTGAAGCTTTCTTT,CASSPGFVTEAFF
TRBV7-9,TRBJ2-7,.,14,.,TGTGCCAGCAGCTCAAAAGACTACACCTACGAGCAGTACTTC,CASSSKDYTYEQYF
TRBV29-1,TRBJ2-7,.,12,.,TGCAGCGTTGAAGACGCGGGCTACGAGCAGTACTTC,CSVEDAGYEQYF
TRBV5-5,TRBJ2-2,TRBD2,16,.,TGTGCCAGCAGCCCAAGACTAGCGGAAACCACCGGGGAGCTGTTTTTT,CASSPRLAETTGELFF
TRBV10-3,TRBJ1-1,.,11,.,TGTGCCATCAGTGCGGCGAATGAAGCTTTCTTT,CAISAANEAFF
TRBV6-6,TRBJ2-7,.,12,.,TGTGCCAGCAGACAGGGTATTTACGAGCAGTACTTC,CASRQGIYEQYF
TRBV2,TRBJ2-7,TRBD2,14,once,TGTGCCAGCAGACTAGCGGGAGGTACCTACGAGCAGTACTTC,CASRLAGGTYEQYF
TRBV30,TRBJ2-6,.,14,.,TGTGCCTGGAGCCAGCCCTCTGGGGCCAACGTCCTGACTTTC,CAWSQPSGANVLTF
TRBV5-5,TRBJ1-2,.,14,.,TGTGCCAGCAGCTTGACAGGGATGAGCTATGGCTACACCTTC,CASSLTGMSYGYTF